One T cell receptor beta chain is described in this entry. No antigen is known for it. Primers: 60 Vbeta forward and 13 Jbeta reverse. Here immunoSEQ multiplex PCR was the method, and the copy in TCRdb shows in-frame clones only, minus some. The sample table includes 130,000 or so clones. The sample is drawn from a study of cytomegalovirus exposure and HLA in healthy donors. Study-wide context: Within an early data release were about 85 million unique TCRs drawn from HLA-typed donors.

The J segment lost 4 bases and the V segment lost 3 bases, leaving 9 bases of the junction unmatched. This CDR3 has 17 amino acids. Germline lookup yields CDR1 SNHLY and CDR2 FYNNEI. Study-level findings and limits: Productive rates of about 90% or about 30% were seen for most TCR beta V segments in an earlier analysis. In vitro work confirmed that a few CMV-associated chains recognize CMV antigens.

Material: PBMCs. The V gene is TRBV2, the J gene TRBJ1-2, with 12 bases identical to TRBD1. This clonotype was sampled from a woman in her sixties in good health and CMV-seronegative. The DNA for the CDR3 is TGTGCCAGCAGTGAGGGGGACAGGGGGCTAAGAGGCTATGGCTACACCTTC. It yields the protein CASSEGDRGLRGYGYTF.